There are many counts of the clone carrying this T cell receptor (beta chain). Its specificity is not known. The time point is: persistent/refractory GD, antithyroid drugs over 5 years with positive TRAb. PBMCs provided the RNA from which the TCR library was made. Patients came through an endocrinology department, and that department was in Xi'an, China. This entry belongs to a study of regulatory T cells in long-lasting Graves disease. About the study: Persistent Graves' disease meant over 5 years of antithyroid drugs with positive TSH receptor antibodies. Study observations and caveats: Persistent disease favored TRBV28, TRBJ1-2 and TRBJ2-5.

V lost 4 bases, J lost 0 bases, and 6 bases stayed unmatched. The CDR3 loop spans 16 amino acids. Looked up from germline, CDR1 is MNHEY and CDR2 is SVGAGI. CDR3 regions were amplified by Arm-PCR using iRepertoire HTBI primers to build TCR beta libraries. From the multiplex PCR reads, TCRdb called clonotypes with MiXCR, one entry per CDR3 protein. The sample yields about 430,000 distinct CDR3 sequences, around 23% seen once. The chain has TRBV6-5 and TRBJ2-5, with 9 bases fitting TRBD1. The specimen was peripheral blood mononuclear cells (PBMCs), collected when the disease was refractory, from a patient treated with antithyroid drugs. This TCR was recovered from a female donor with Graves disease. The CDR3 loop is CASSLTGTGNQETQYF. For the CDR3, the DNA is TGTGCCAGCAGTTTGACCGGGACAGGGAACCAAGAGACCCAGTACTTC.